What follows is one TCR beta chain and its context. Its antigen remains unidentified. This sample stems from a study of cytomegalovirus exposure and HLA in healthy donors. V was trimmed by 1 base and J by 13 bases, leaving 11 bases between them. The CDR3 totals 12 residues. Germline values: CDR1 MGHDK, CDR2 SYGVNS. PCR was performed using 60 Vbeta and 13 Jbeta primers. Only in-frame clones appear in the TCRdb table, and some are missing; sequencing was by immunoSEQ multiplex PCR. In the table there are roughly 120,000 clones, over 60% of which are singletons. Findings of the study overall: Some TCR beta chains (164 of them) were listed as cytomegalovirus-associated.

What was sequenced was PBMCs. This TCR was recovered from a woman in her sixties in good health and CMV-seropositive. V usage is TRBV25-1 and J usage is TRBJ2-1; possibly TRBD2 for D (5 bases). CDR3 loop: CASSEWTGSQFF. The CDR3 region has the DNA TGTGCCAGCAGTGAATGGACGGGAAGCCAGTTCTTC. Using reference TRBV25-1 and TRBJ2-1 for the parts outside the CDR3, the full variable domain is EADIYQTPRYLVIGTGKKITLECSQTMGHDKMYWYQQDPGMELHLIHYSYGVNSTEKGDLSSESTVSRIRTEHFPLTLESARPSHTSQYLCASSEWTGSQFFGPGTRLTVL.